Sequencing of this TCR beta chain was carried out in a study of beta chain features in type 1 diabetes. Study results and limitations: Moderate yet significant TCRB CDR3 shortening was seen in Type 1 diabetes patients in all four CD4+ subsets.

This CDR3 comprises 15 residues. The V end was cut by 3 bases, the J end by 0 bases, with 11 bases between. In germline, CDR1 is SGDLS, CDR2 YYNGEE. Of note for this clone: The antigen is unknown.

Sequenced material consisted of expressed TCRB transcripts (all of the isolated RNA was reverse transcribed). Libraries were prepared by immunoSEQ multiplex PCR; TCRdb keeps only in-frame clonotypes and omits some of them. The sample carries under 150,000 clones, roughly a sixth recorded once. The receptor was derived from a man aged 18 to 29 with type 1 diabetes. The chain employs TRBV9 and TRBJ2-3, with a weak D call TRBD1 (7 bases). Sequencing used central memory CD4+ T cells from blood. CDR3 bases: TGTGCCAGCAGCGCAGGGGGGTCTAGCACAGATACGCAGTATTTT. Encoded protein: CASSAGGSSTDTQYF.